These T cell receptor beta chains were read from a single sample in a study of T cell changes during pregnancy in multiple sclerosis. Repertoires were generated with immunoSEQ multiplex PCR, while TCRdb's copy carries only in-frame clones and drops some. The sample includes approximately 44,000 clones, around 90% seen only once; the top ten take approximately 0.7%. Material: CD4+ T cells from peripheral blood mononuclear cells, obtained before pregnancy. The source of these receptors is a female donor with multiple sclerosis, enrolled in a pregnancy study. CDR3s include the opening cysteine and the closing phenylalanine or tryptophan. D genes are given only for firm matches. Not all rows give a size; the values are once, few, many and, for expanded clones, a class.

>NA|TRBV9|TRBJ2-6|NA
TGTGCCAGCAGCAGTCGGAGCTCTGGGGCCAACGTCCTGACTTTC
CASSSRSSGANVLTF
>NA|TRBV28|TRBJ1-2|TRBD1
TGTGCCAGCAATAGACAGGGGGCGAGTGGCTACACCTTC
CASNRQGASGYTF
>NA|TRBV27|TRBJ1-5|NA
TGTGCCAGCAGTCTACAGGGTTATCAGCCCCAGCATTTT
CASSLQGYQPQHF
>NA|TRBV6-6|TRBJ2-5|NA
TGTGCCAGCAGTTACGGACAACAAGAGACCCAGTACTTC
CASSYGQQETQYF
>few|TRBV6-5|TRBJ1-6|NA
TGTGCCAGCAGCCCCCTAACAGGAGTGAATTCACCCCTCCACTTT
CASSPLTGVNSPLHF
>NA|TRBV2|TRBJ2-7|TRBD1
TGTGCCAGCAGTCCCGGACAGGGTTCCGAGCAGTACTTC
CASSPGQGSEQYF
>NA|TRBV7-2|TRBJ2-1|NA
TGTGCCAGCAGCACCGACTTAAGCTCCTACAATGAGCAGTTCTTC
CASSTDLSSYNEQFF
>NA|TRBV29-1|TRBJ1-6|TRBD1
TGCAGCGTTCAACAGGGGGCGGAATCACCCCTCCACTTT
CSVQQGAESPLHF
>NA|TRBV6-1|TRBJ2-3|TRBD2
TGTGCCAGCAGTGTTGGGACTAGCGGGACACCCTACACAGATACGCAGTATTTT
CASSVGTSGTPYTDTQYF
>NA|TRBV19|TRBJ1-4|NA
TGTGCCAGTAGTACCTCGACCTCGACAAGTAATGAAAAACTGTTTTTT
CASSTSTSTSNEKLFF
>NA|TRBV9|TRBJ2-7|NA
TGTGCCAGCAGCAAAGGGGCAGATATCCACGAGCAGTACTTC
CASSKGADIHEQYF
>NA|TRBV29-1|TRBJ2-7|TRBD2
TGCAGCGTCGGTGGGGGAGGGGAGCAGTACTTC
CSVGGGGEQYF
>NA|TRBV5-1|TRBJ2-7|TRBD2
TGCGCCAGCAGCCCGGGGGGATTAGGCTACGAGCAGTACTTC
CASSPGGLGYEQYF
>NA|TRBV28|TRBJ2-7|TRBD1
TGTGCCACTACCGTACAGGGGGGCGAGCAGTACTTC
CATTVQGGEQYF
>NA|TRBV5-1|TRBJ2-6|TRBD1
TGCGCCAGCAGCTTGGACGGGACAGGGAACTCTGGGGCCAACGTCCTGACTTTC
CASSLDGTGNSGANVLTF
>NA|TRBV5-4|TRBJ2-7|TRBD2
TGTGCCAGCAGCTTGGAAGCGGGAGTAGCCTACGAGCAGTACTTC
CASSLEAGVAYEQYF
>NA|TRBV2|TRBJ1-2|NA
TGTGCCAGCAGTGAATTGAGACAGGATGCTGGCTACACCTTC
CASSELRQDAGYTF
>NA|TRBV5-8|TRBJ2-5|NA
TGTGCCAGCAGCTCGGCGAGAAGACAGCAAGAGACCCAGTACTTC
CASSSARRQQETQYF
>NA|TRBV10-3|TRBJ2-7|TRBD1
TGTGCCATCAGTGATTGGACAGGGGTGTCCTACGAGCAGTACTTC
CAISDWTGVSYEQYF
>NA|TRBV5-1|TRBJ1-3|NA
TGCGCCAGCAGCTTGGAGCCTGGAGGTGTCGGAAACACCATATATTTT
CASSLEPGGVGNTIYF
>NA|TRBV11-3|TRBJ2-7|NA
TGTGCCAGCAGCGGTAGGACATACCCCTACGAGCAGTACTTC
CASSGRTYPYEQYF
>NA|TRBV6-6|TRBJ1-3|NA
TGTGCCAGCAGTTACTCCGACAGCTCTGGAAACACCATATATTTT
CASSYSDSSGNTIYF
>NA|TRBV7-6|TRBJ2-2|NA
TGTGCCAGCAGCTTACAACAGGCCCACGGGGAGCTGTTTTTT
CASSLQQAHGELFF